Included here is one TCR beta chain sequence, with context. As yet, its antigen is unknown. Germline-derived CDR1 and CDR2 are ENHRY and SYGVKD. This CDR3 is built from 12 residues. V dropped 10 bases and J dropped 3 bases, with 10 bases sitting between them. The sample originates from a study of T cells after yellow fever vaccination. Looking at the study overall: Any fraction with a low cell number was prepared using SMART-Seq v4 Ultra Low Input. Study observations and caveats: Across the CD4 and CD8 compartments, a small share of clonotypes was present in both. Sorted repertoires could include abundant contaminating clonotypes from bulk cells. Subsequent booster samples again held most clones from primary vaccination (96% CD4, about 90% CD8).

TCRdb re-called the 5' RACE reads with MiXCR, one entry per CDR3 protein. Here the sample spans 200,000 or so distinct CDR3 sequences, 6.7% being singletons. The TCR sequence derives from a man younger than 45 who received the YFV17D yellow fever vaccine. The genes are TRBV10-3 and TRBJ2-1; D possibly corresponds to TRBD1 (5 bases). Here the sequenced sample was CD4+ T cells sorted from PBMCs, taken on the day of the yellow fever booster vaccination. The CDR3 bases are TGTGCCACCGTAGACAGCTACAATGAGCAGTTCTTC. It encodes CATVDSYNEQFF.